These 14 T cell receptor beta chains share one sample of origin, sequenced in a study of human CD8 memory T cell subsets (dated by TCRdb to the early 2020s). Instrument used: NextSeq 550. A Human TCR Profiling Kit was used to prepare UMI-labeled 5' RACE TCRbeta libraries. TCRdb reprocessed the reads, so every CDR3 protein sequence counts as one entry and DNA is not shown. For this sample, the table gives about 10,000 distinct CDR3 sequences. The ten largest clones add up to roughly 9.8% of the sample. Material for sequencing was CD8+ stem-like memory T cells (TSCM and TCM) sorted from PBMCs. The sample's cell subset or site label, in plain terms: stem-like memory CD8 T cells (TSTEM), CCR7+ PD-1- TIGIT-. These receptor sequences come from a human donor in good health.

The chain employs TRBV7-8 and TRBJ2-5; the D call from TCRdb, TRBD1, cannot be confirmed without DNA. The CDR3 loop spans 14 amino acids. Germline V gene lookup returns CDR1 SGHVS and CDR2 FQNEAQ. CDR3 loop: CASSLGQALETQYF.

This chain connects TRBV11-2 to TRBJ2-5; checking the TCRdb D call of TRBD1 is not possible without DNA. CDR1 and CDR2 (germline): SGHAT, FQNNGV. CDR3 size: 17 residues. The CDR3 sequence is CASSLPAGTQYQETQYF.

The chain links TRBV14 to TRBJ2-1; the D call of TRBD2 rests on TCRdb alone, since no DNA is present to check it. CDR3 length equals 17 residues. Germline lookup yields CDR1 SGHDN and CDR2 FVKESK. This CDR3 reads CASSPVVLVNSYNEQFF. Drawing the rest from reference TRBV14 and TRBJ2-1, the complete variable domain is EAGVTQFPSHSVIEKGQTVTLRCDPISGHDNLYWYRRVMGKEIKFLLHFVKESKQDESGMPNNRFLAERTGGTYSTLKVQPAELEDSGVYFCASSPVVLVNSYNEQFFGPGTRLTVL.

The J gene is TRBJ2-4, the V gene TRBV29-1; TCRdb's assignment of TRBD2 cannot be checked, as there is no DNA. The CDR3 totals 12 residues. Germline V gene data show CDR1 as SQVTM and CDR2 as ANQGSEA. The CDR3 region is CSVAPTGGVQYF.

The CDR3 loop is CSARDQGAPSYEQYF. The rearrangement uses TRBV20-1 and TRBJ2-7; the D gene TCRdb calls, TRBD1, cannot be checked with no DNA. This CDR3 has 15 amino acids. CDR1 is DFQATT, CDR2 SNEGSKA, per germline (reference sequence).

The rearrangement uses TRBV3-1 and TRBJ2-5; no DNA is available, so the TRBD2 call from TCRdb remains unchecked. This CDR3 region has 16 residues. CDR1 and CDR2 (germline): LGHDT, YNNKEL (reference sequence). This CDR3 is CASSPPGLAGEETQYF.

The rearrangement joins TRBV5-8 to TRBJ2-5. The CDR3 covers 12 residues. The germline V gene encodes CDR1 SGHTS and CDR2 YDEGEE. The CDR3 loop reads CASSLTQETQYF.

The chain is built from TRBV24-1 and TRBJ2-1; checking the TCRdb D call of TRBD1 is not possible without DNA. CDR1 KGHDR and CDR2 SFDVKD come from the germline V gene. This CDR3 is built from 13 residues. CDR3 loop: CATRQEGDNEQFF.

This chain links TRBV28 with TRBJ2-2; the D call of TRBD2 rests on TCRdb alone, since no DNA is present to check it. Germline V gene sequence: CDR1 MDHEN, CDR2 SYDVKM. The CDR3 has 14 amino acids. CDR3 in amino acids: CASIAGAGSGELFF.

V is TRBV7-9 and J is TRBJ1-1; TCRdb indicates TRBD1, and absent DNA this call remains unverified. CDR3 size: 16 residues. Germline V gene lookup returns CDR1 SEHNR and CDR2 FQNEAQ (reference sequence). The CDR3 is CASSLPPGTANTEAFF. Using reference TRBV7-9 and TRBJ1-1 for the parts outside the CDR3, the full variable domain is DTGVSQNPRHKITKRGQNVTFRCDPISEHNRLYWYRQTLGQGPEFLTYFQNEAQLEKSRLLSDRFSAERPKGSFSTLEIQRTEQGDSAMYLCASSLPPGTANTEAFFGQGTRLTVV.

This rearrangement joins TRBV14 to TRBJ2-1; TCRdb calls TRBD1, which cannot be checked without DNA. This CDR3 has 15 amino acids. Germline assignment: CDR1 SGHDN and CDR2 FVKESK. This CDR3 reads CASSQGGQGGYEQFF.

The rearrangement joins TRBV30 to TRBJ2-7; TCRdb names TRBD1, which stays unverified in the absence of DNA. This CDR3 spans 14 amino acids. CDR1 and CDR2 (germline): GTSNPN, SVGIG (reference sequence). CDR3 residues: CAWRALETGNEQYF.

The rearrangement links TRBV5-1 to TRBJ2-5; the TRBD2 assignment by TCRdb is unverifiable without DNA. The CDR3 loop spans 15 amino acids. Looked up from germline, CDR1 is SGHRS and CDR2 is YFSETQ. The CDR3: CASSWGGGLQETQYF.

V and J are TRBV29-1 and TRBJ2-7; the TCRdb D gene call, TRBD2, has no DNA to confirm it. CDR1 SQVTM and CDR2 ANQGSEA come from the germline V gene. The CDR3 consists of 14 residues. This CDR3 is CSVWAGGLYYEQYF.